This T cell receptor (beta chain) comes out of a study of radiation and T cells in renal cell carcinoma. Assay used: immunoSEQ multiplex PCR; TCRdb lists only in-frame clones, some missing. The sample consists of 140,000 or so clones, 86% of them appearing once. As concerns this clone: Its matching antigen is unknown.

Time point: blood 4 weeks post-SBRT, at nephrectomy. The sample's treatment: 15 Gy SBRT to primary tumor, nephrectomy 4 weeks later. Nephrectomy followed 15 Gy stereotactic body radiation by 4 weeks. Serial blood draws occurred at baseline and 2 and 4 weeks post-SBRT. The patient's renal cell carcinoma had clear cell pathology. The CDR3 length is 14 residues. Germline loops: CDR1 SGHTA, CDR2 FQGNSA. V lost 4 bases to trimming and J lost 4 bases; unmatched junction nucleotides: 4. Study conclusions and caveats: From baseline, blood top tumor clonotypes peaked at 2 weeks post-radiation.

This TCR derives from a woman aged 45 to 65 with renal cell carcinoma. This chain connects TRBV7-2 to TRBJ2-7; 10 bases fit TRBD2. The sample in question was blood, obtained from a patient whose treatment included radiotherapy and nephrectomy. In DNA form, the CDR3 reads TGTGCCAGCAGCTCAGGACTAGCGGTATACGAGCAGTACTTC. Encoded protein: CASSSGLAVYEQYF.